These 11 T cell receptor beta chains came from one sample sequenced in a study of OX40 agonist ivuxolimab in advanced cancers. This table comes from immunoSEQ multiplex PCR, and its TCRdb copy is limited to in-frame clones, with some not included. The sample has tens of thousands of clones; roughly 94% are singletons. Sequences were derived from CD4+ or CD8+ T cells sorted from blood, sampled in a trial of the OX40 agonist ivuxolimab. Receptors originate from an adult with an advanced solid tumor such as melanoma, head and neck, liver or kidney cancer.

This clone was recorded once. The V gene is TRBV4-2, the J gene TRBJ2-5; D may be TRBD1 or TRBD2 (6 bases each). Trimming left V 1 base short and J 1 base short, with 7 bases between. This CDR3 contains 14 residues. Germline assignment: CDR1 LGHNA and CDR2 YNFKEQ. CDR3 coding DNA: TGTGCCAGCAGCCAAGGGGGGGCCCAAGAGACCCAGTACTTC. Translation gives CASSQGGAQETQYF.

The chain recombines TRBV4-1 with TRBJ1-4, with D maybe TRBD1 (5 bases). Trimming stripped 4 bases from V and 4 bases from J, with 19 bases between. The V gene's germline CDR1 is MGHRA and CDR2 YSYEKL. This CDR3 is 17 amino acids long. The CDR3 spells CASSPFTVGGSNEKLFF. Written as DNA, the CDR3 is TGCGCCAGCAGCCCCTTTACGGTGGGGGGGAGTAATGAAAAACTGTTTTTT.

DNA for the CDR3: TGTGCCAGCAGCGTGACTAGCGGGAGTATAGAGACCCAGTACTTC. It is translated as CASSVTSGSIETQYF. The chain recombines TRBV6-5 with TRBJ2-5, with TRBD2 matching over 12 bases. Germline lookup yields CDR1 MNHEY and CDR2 SVGAGI. This CDR3 is built from 15 residues. V shed 6 bases and J 4 bases; nucleotides not matched to a gene: 6.

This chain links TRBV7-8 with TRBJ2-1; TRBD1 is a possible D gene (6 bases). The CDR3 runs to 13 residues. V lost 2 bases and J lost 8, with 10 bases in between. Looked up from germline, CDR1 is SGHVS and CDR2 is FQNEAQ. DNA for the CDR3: TGTGCCAGCAGCTTACCCACAGGGTATGAGCAGTTCTTC. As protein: CASSLPTGYEQFF. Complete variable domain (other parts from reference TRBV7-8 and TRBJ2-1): GAGVSQSPRYKVAKRGQDVALRCDPISGHVSLFWYQQALGQGPEFLTYFQNEAQLDKSGLPSDRFFAERPEGSVSTLKIQRTQQEDSAVYLCASSLPTGYEQFFGPGTRLTVL.

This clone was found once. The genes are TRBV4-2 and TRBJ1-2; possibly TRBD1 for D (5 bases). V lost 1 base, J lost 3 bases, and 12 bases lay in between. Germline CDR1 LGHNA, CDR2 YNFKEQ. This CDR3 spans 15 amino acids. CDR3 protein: CASSQVEGPDYGYTF. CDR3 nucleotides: TGTGCCAGCAGCCAAGTCGAGGGACCGGACTATGGCTACACCTTC.

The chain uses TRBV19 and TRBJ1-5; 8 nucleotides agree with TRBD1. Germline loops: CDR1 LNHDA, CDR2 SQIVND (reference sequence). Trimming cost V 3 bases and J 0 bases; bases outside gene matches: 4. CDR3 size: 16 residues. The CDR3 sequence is CASSMTGVYSNQPQHF. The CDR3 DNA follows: TGTGCCAGTAGTATGACAGGGGTTTATAGCAATCAGCCCCAGCATTTT.

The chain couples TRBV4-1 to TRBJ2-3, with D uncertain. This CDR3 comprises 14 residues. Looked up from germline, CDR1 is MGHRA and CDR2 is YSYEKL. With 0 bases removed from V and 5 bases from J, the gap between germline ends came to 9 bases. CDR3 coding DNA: TGCGCCAGCAGCCAAGATGGGCCCGGAGATACGCAGTATTTT. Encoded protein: CASSQDGPGDTQYF.

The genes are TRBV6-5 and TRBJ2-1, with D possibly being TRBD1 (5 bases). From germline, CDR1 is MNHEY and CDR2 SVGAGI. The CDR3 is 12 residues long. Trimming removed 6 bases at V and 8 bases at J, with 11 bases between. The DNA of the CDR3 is TGTGCCAGCAGCGGACATCTCGATGAGCAGTTCTTC. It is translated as CASSGHLDEQFF.

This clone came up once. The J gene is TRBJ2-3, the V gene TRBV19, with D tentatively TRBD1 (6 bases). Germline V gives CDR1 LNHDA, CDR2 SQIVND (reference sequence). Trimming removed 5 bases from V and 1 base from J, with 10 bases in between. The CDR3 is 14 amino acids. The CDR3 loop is CASSGAGGTDTQYF. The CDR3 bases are TGTGCCAGTAGTGGGGCAGGGGGCACAGATACGCAGTATTTT. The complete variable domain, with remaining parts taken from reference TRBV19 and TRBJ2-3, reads DGGITQSPKYLFRKEGQNVTLSCEQNLNHDAMYWYRQDPGQGLRLIYYSQIVNDFQKGDIAEGYSVSREKKESFPLTVTSAQKNPTAFYLCASSGAGGTDTQYFGPGTRLTVL.

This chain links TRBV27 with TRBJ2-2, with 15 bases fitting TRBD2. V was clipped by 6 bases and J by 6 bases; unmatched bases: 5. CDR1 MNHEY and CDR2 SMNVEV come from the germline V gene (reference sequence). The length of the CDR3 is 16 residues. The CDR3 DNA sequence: TGTGCCAGCAGAGCGGGACTAGCGGGAGGAGCCGGGGAGCTGTTTTTT. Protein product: CASRAGLAGGAGELFF.

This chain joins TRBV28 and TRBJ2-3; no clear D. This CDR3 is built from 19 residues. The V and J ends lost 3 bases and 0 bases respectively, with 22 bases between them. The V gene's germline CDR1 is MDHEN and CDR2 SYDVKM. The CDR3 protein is CASSFRSVIEMDSTDTQYF. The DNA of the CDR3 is TGTGCCAGCAGTTTTAGATCTGTCATCGAAATGGATAGCACAGATACGCAGTATTTT.